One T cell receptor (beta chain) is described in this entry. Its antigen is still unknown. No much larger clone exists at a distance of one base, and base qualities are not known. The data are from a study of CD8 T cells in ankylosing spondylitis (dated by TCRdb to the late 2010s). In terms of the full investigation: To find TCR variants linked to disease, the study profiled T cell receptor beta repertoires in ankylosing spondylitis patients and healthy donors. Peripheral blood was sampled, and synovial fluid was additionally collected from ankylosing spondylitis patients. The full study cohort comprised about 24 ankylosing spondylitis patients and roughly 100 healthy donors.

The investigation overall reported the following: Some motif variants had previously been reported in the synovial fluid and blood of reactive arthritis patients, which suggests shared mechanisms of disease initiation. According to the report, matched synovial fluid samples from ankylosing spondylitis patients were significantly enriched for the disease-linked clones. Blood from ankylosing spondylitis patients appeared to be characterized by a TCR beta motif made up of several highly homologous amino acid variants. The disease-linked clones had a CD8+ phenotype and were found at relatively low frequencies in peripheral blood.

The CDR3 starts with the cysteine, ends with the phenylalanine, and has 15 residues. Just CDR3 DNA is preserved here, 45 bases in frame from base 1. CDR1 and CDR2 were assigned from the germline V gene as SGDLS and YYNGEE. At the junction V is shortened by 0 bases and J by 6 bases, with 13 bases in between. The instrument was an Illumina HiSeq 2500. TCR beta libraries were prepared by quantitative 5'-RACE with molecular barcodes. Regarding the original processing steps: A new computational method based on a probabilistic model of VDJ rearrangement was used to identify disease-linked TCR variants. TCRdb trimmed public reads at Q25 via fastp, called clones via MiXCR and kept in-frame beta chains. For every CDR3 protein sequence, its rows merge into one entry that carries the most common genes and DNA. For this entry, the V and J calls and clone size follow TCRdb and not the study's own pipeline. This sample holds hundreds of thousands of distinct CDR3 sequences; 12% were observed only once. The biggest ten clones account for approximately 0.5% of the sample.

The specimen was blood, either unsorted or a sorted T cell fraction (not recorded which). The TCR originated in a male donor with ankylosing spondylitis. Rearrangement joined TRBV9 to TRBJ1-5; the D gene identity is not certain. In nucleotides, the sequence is TGTGCCAGCAGCGTAGCGCCAGATGGGATTCAGCCCCAGCATTTT. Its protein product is CASSVAPDGIQPQHF.